This T cell receptor beta chain was identified during a study of PD-1 blockade in classical Hodgkin lymphoma. Study-wide findings and caveats: The authors excluded patients who started nivolumab under 1 year after ASCT. Relative to healthy donors, newly diagnosed patients reportedly had lower baseline TCR diversity, which was reported as lower still in relapsed/refractory patients.

The method was immunoSEQ multiplex PCR; TCRdb's version includes in-frame clones alone and lacks a portion of them. The table lists approximately 44,000 clones, about two thirds of them singletons. Every patient relapsed after autologous stem cell transplantation, and brentuximab vedotin exposure varied. The V gene's germline CDR1 is MNHNS and CDR2 SASEGT. This CDR3 is built from 12 residues. A note on this clone: Its antigen is currently unknown. At one boundary the junction diverges from the germline segment, which might be a read error.

The sequence derives from a human donor with classical Hodgkin lymphoma. V usage is TRBV6-1 and J usage is TRBJ2-7; D remains unclear. Here the sequenced sample was peripheral blood mononuclear cells (PBMCs), taken at baseline. In DNA form, the CDR3 reads TGTGCCAGCATTGAATTCTCCTACGAGCAGTACTTC. Protein sequence: CASIEFSYEQYF.